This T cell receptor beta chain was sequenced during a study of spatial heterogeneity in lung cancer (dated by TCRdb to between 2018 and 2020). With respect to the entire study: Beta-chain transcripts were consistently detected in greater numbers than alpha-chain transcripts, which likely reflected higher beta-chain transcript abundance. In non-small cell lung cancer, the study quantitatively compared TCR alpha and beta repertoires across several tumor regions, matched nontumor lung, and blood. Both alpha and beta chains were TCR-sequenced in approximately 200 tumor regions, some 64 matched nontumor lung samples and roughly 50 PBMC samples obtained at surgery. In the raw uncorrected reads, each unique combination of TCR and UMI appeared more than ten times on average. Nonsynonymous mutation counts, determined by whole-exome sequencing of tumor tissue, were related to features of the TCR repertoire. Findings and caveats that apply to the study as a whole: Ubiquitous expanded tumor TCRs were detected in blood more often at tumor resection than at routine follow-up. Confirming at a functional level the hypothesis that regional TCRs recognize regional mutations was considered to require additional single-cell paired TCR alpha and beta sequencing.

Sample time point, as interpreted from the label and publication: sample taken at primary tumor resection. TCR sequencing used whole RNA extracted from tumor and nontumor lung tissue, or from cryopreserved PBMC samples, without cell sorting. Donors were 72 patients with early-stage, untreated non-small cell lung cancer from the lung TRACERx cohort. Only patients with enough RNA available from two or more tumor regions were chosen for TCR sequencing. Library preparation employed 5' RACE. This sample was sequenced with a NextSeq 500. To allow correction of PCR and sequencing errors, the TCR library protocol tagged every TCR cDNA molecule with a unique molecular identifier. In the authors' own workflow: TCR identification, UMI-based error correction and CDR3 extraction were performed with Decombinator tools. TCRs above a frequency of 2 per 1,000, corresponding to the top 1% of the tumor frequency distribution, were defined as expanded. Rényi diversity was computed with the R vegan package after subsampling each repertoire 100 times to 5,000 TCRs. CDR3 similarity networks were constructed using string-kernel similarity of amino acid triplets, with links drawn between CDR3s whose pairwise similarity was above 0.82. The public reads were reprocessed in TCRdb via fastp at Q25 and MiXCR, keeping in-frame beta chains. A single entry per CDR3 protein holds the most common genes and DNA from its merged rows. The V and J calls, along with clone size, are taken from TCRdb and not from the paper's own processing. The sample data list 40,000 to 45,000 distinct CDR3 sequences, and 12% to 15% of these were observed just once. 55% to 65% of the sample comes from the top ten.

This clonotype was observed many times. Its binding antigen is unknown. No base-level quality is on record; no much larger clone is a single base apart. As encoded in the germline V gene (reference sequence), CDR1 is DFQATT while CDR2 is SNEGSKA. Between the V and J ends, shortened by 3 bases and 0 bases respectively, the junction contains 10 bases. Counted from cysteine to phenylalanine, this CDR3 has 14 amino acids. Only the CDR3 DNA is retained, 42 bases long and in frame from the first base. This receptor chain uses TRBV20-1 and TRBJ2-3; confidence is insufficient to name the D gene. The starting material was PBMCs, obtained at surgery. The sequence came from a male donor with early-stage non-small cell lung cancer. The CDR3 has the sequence CSASSPFSTDTQYF. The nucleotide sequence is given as TGCAGTGCTAGTTCCCCGTTTAGCACAGATACGCAGTATTTT.